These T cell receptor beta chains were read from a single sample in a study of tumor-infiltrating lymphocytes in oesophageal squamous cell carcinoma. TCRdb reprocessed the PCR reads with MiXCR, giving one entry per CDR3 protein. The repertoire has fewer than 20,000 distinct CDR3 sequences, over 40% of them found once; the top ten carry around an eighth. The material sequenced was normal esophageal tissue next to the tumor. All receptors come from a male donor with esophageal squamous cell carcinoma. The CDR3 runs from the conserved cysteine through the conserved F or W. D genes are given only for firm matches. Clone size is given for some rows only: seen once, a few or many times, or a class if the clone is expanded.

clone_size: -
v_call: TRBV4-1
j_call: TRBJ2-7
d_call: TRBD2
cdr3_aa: CASSQGLAANNEQYF
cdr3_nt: TGCGCCAGCAGCCAAGGACTAGCGGCAAACAATGAGCAGTACTTC

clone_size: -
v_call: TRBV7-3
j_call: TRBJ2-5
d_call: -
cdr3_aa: CASSPGQRETQYF
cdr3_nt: TGTGCCAGCAGCCCGGGACAAAGAGAGACCCAGTACTTC

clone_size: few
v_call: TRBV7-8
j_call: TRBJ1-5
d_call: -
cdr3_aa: CASSRANQPQHF
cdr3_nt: TGTGCCAGCAGCAGGGCCAATCAGCCCCAGCATTTT

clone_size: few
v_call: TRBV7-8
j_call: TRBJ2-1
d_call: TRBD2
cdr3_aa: CASSSLAGVTNEQFF
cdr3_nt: TGTGCCAGCAGCTCCCTAGCGGGAGTAACCAATGAGCAGTTCTTC

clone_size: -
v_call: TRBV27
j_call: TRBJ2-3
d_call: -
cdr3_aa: CASSLTPGTSTDTQYF
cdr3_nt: TGTGCCAGCAGTCTCACGCCCGGGACTAGCACAGATACGCAGTATTTT

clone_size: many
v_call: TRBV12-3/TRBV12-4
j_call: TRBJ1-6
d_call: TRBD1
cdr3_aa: CASSPDRVYSPLHF
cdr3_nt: TGTGCCAGCAGTCCCGACAGGGTGTATTCACCCCTCCACTTT

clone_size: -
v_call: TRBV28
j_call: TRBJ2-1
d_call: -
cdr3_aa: CASSLGGPNEQFF
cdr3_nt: TGTGCCAGCAGTTTGGGGGGTCCCAATGAGCAGTTCTTC

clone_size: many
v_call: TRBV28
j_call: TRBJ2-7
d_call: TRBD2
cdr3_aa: CASRPPSGRAPKSYEQYF
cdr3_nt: TGTGCCAGCAGGCCGCCTAGCGGGAGGGCCCCCAAGTCCTACGAGCAGTACTTC

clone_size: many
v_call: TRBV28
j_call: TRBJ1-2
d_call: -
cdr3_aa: CASSSTDYGYTF
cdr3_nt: TGTGCCAGCAGTTCAACCGACTATGGCTACACCTTC

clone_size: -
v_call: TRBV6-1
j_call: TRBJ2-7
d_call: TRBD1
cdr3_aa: CASTRQGNEQYF
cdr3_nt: TGTGCCAGCACCAGACAGGGCAACGAGCAGTACTTC

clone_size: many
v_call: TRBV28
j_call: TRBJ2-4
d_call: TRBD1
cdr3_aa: CASENRDRGPNIQYF
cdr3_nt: TGTGCCAGCGAAAACCGGGACAGGGGTCCTAACATTCAGTACTTC

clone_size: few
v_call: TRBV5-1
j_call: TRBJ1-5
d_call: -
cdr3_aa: CASSLVGQGQPQHF
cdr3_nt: TGCGCCAGCAGCTTGGTCGGTCAGGGACAGCCCCAGCATTTT

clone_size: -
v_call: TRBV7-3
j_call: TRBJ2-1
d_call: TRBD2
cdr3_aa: CASSPTSGANEQFF
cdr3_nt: TGTGCCAGCAGCCCGACTAGCGGGGCCAATGAGCAGTTCTTC

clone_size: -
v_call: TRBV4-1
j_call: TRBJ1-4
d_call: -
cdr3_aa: CASSQGRGDEKLFF
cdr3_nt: TGCGCCAGCAGCCAAGGAAGGGGGGATGAAAAACTGTTTTTT

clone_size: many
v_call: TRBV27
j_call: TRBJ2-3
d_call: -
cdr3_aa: CASSLWGTSSTDTQYF
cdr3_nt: TGTGCCAGCAGTTTATGGGGGACTTCTAGCACAGATACGCAGTATTTT